This TCR beta chain originates from a study of T cells in Graves' hyperthyroidism and ophthalmopathy. Study-wide results and limits: Most thyroid clonotypes expanded above 0.001 appeared in blood too.

The CDR3 loop spans 15 amino acids. Germline CDR1 is SGHVS and CDR2 is FQNEAQ. The V segment lost 4 bases and the J segment 2 bases; nucleotides outside the gene matches: 5. Stability of Graves' hyperthyroidism was defined as absent ophthalmopathy progression within 18 months. Extraction of PBMCs used around 9.6 ml of fresh peripheral blood. This clonotype was seen many times. No antigen is known for it. Amplified TCR beta CDR3 regions came from RNA transcripts. The TCR CDR3 was amplified in a first-round RT-PCR using the HTBI primer set. TCRdb independently ran MiXCR on the multiplex PCR reads; one entry per CDR3 protein. The repertoire holds about 700,000 distinct CDR3 sequences, approximately 14% seen once, with roughly 10% in the top ten.

The TCR comes from a woman under 30 with Graves' hyperthyroidism. Sequencing used blood. The chain carries TRBV7-8 and TRBJ1-5, with TRBD1 identical over 7 bases. CDR3 protein: CASSSQGFGNQPQHF. CDR3 nucleotide sequence: TGTGCCAGCAGCTCACAGGGGTTTGGCAATCAGCCCCAGCATTTT.